Listed here are 27 T cell receptor beta chains from one sample, sequenced in a study of blood T cell repertoires in COVID-19. The table came from immunoSEQ multiplex PCR; TCRdb's copy has only in-frame clones and leaves some out. Of 120,000 to 150,000 clones in the sample, under 90% were seen once. The material sequenced was PBMCs or T cells enriched from blood (not recorded which). The receptors derive from a woman aged 18-30 years who had been exposed to COVID-19.

This chain uses TRBV7-8 with TRBJ2-7; D is perhaps TRBD2 (5 bases). CDR1 and CDR2 (germline): SGHVS, FQNEAQ. The CDR3 sequence is 15 residues long. Trimming left V 5 bases short and J 1 base short, with 15 bases between. The CDR3 protein is CASSASGVASYEQYF. CDR3 DNA sequence: TGTGCCAGCAGCGCCAGCGGAGTGGCTTCCTACGAGCAGTACTTC.

The chain links TRBV3-1 (or the pseudogene TRBV3-2) to TRBJ2-2; maybe TRBD1 (5 bases). Germline CDR1 LGHDT, CDR2 YNNKEL (reference sequence). The CDR3 contains 15 residues. V lost 3 bases, J lost 4 bases, and 12 bases lay in between. CDR3 loop: CASSHQQVSTGELFF. The DNA of the CDR3 is TGTGCCAGCAGCCACCAACAGGTTTCCACCGGGGAGCTGTTTTTT.

This clone was found once. J is TRBJ2-2 and V is TRBV25-1; 10 bases align to TRBD2. The J segment lost 6 bases and the V segment lost 3 bases, leaving 10 bases of the junction unmatched. This CDR3 contains 17 residues. The V gene's germline CDR1 is MGHDK and CDR2 SYGVNS. CDR3 coding DNA: TGTGCCAGCAGTGAGCACCCGACTAGCGGGTTCGCCGGGGAGCTGTTTTTT. This translates into CASSEHPTSGFAGELFF.

The rearrangement uses TRBV4-1 and TRBJ1-2; 7 bases fit TRBD1. Germline V gene lookup returns CDR1 MGHRA and CDR2 YSYEKL. This CDR3 spans 18 amino acids. With 3 bases clipped from V and 4 bases from J, the junction kept 17 bases outside the gene matches. The CDR3, as DNA: TGCGCCAGCAGCCACAATAAAGCCGGGACAGCCACCCGCTATGGCTACACCTTC. Translation: CASSHNKAGTATRYGYTF.

This chain joins TRBV2 and TRBJ1-5; 11 bases are shared with TRBD1. Germline-derived CDR1 and CDR2 are SNHLY and FYNNEI. The V and J ends lost 6 bases and 4 bases, in that order; junction bases with no gene match: 2. The CDR3 has 14 residues. Written as DNA, the CDR3 is TGTGCCAGCAGCTGGGACAGGGGGAATCAGCCCCAGCATTTT. Encoded protein: CASSWDRGNQPQHF.

The V and J genes are TRBV25-1 and TRBJ2-5; the match to TRBD1 covers 7 bases. The CDR3 spans 13 residues. Germline lookup yields CDR1 MGHDK and CDR2 SYGVNS. V lost 8 bases and J lost 4; bases outside the gene matches: 7. CDR3 region: CASRLQGRETQYF. CDR3 DNA sequence: TGTGCCAGCCGACTACAGGGGAGAGAGACCCAGTACTTC.

V usage is TRBV27 and J usage is TRBJ2-7, with D possibly TRBD2 on 5 matching bases. CDR1 MNHEY and CDR2 SMNVEV come from the germline V gene (reference sequence). The CDR3 consists of 14 residues. The germline V and J ends were trimmed by 0 bases and 2 bases, with 8 bases remaining between them. The CDR3 is CASSLSFGAYEQYF. The CDR3 DNA is TGTGCCAGCAGTTTATCGTTCGGGGCCTACGAGCAGTACTTC.

In its sample, this clone was seen once. In DNA, the CDR3 is TGTGCCAGCAGTTACCGGACAGTCCCGAACACTGAAGCTTTCTTT. Amino acids: CASSYRTVPNTEAFF. The V gene is TRBV6-5, the J gene TRBJ1-1; TRBD1 might be the D (6 bases). The germline V and J ends were trimmed by 2 bases and 1 base, with 11 bases remaining between them. CDR3 length: 15 amino acids. Germline CDR1 reads MNHEY; CDR2 reads SVGAGI.

The chain employs TRBV27 and TRBJ1-5; D remains unclear. Germline V gives CDR1 MNHEY, CDR2 SMNVEV (reference sequence). The CDR3 consists of 12 residues. Trimming removed 6 bases at V and 4 bases at J, with 7 bases between. The chain's CDR3 is CASRAFNQPQHF. The CDR3 nucleotides are TGTGCCAGCAGGGCCTTTAATCAGCCCCAGCATTTT.

The chain carries TRBV7-9 and TRBJ2-3; TRBD2 matches at 12 bases. The length of the CDR3 is 13 residues. Germline CDR1 reads SEHNR; CDR2 reads FQNEAQ (reference sequence). V gave up 10 bases and J gave up 3 bases; unmatched junction bases: 2. The CDR3 bases are TGTGCCACAGGACTAGCGGGGACAGATACGCAGTATTTT. Its translation is CATGLAGTDTQYF. Drawing the rest from reference TRBV7-9 and TRBJ2-3, the complete variable domain is DTGVSQNPRHKITKRGQNVTFRCDPISEHNRLYWYRQTLGQGPEFLTYFQNEAQLEKSRLLSDRFSAERPKGSFSTLEIQRTEQGDSAMYLCATGLAGTDTQYFGPGTRLTVL.

The CDR3 nucleotides read TGTGCCAGCAGGGAGTATGGCAATCAGCCCCAGCATTTT. It encodes CASREYGNQPQHF. V and J are TRBV28 and TRBJ1-5; D uncertain. Per germline, CDR1 MDHEN and CDR2 SYDVKM. The length of the CDR3 is 13 residues. V lost 6 bases to trimming and J lost 2 bases, with 8 bases between them.

This chain links TRBV27 with TRBJ1-5; TRBD1 matches 8 bases. This CDR3 is built from 15 residues. The V and J ends lost 6 bases and 6 bases, in that order; junction bases with no gene match: 10. Germline values: CDR1 MNHEY, CDR2 SMNVEV (reference sequence). The CDR3 is CASSVLDRAVQPQHF. The CDR3 DNA reads as TGTGCCAGCAGCGTCTTGGACAGGGCGGTTCAGCCCCAGCATTTT.

In its sample, this clone was seen a few times. The chain recombines TRBV19 with TRBJ2-7; 9 bases map to TRBD2. J was trimmed by 2 bases and V by 7 bases; bases with no gene match: 6. The CDR3 runs to 14 residues. The germline V gene has CDR1 LNHDA and CDR2 SQIVND (reference sequence). The CDR3, as DNA: TGTGCCAGTAAGGTTGCTAGCGGGACCTACGAGCAGTACTTC. Translating gives CASKVASGTYEQYF.

For the CDR3, the DNA is TGTGCCAGCAGCCAAGATTGGGCTAGCGGAGACTACGAGCAGTACTTC. Protein product: CASSQDWASGDYEQYF. The chain is built from TRBV4-2 and TRBJ2-7, with TRBD2 matching over 7 bases. CDR1 and CDR2 (germline): LGHNA, YNFKEQ. The length of the CDR3 is 16 residues. V lost 0 bases to trimming and J lost 3 bases; unmatched junction nucleotides: 8.

The rearrangement links TRBV27 to TRBJ2-7; no reliable D call. With 2 bases removed from V and 2 bases from J, the gap between germline ends came to 10 bases. The CDR3 totals 14 residues. Looked up from germline, CDR1 is MNHEY and CDR2 is SMNVEV (reference sequence). The CDR3 DNA follows: TGTGCCAGCAGTTTAAGTCGCGGAACCTACGAGCAGTACTTC. Protein product: CASSLSRGTYEQYF.

This chain joins TRBV7-9 and TRBJ1-1; possibly TRBD1 for D (5 bases). Between the trimmed V and J ends, which lost 5 bases and 0 bases, there was a span of 13 bases. This CDR3 spans 15 amino acids. CDR1 SEHNR and CDR2 FQNEAQ come from the germline V gene (reference sequence). For the CDR3, the DNA is TGTGCCAGCAGCCCCCCGGGACTCATGAACACTGAAGCTTTCTTT. Its protein product is CASSPPGLMNTEAFF.

The CDR3 spells CASTSAHGGEQFF. CDR3 nucleotide sequence: TGTGCCAGCACCAGCGCCCACGGGGGTGAGCAGTTCTTC. The genes are TRBV2 and TRBJ2-1, with D possibly being TRBD2 (6 bases). Germline lookup yields CDR1 SNHLY and CDR2 FYNNEI. Trimming removed 7 bases at V and 9 bases at J, with 16 bases between. The CDR3 contains 13 residues.

The chain combines TRBV9 with TRBJ1-2; TRBD1 matches at 7 bases. The CDR3 sequence is 16 residues long. Per the germline V gene, CDR1 is SGDLS and CDR2 is YYNGEE. Unmatched junction bases numbered 14, after V lost 1 base and J lost 8 bases. CDR3 in amino acids: CASSVSRRRTGTGYTF. The CDR3 DNA follows: TGTGCCAGCAGCGTAAGCAGGCGGAGGACAGGCACCGGCTACACCTTC.

V is TRBV10-3 and J is TRBJ1-2; TRBD1 might be the D (5 bases). CDR1 is ENHRY and CDR2 is SYGVKD in the germline V gene. The ends were cut back, 4 bases at V and 7 bases at J, with 16 bases in the middle. This CDR3 contains 14 residues. CDR3 amino acids: CAISVVGALGGYTF. The CDR3 DNA is TGTGCCATCAGTGTGGTAGGGGCGTTGGGTGGCTACACCTTC.

V gene TRBV6-5 combines with J gene TRBJ1-5, with D perhaps matching TRBD1 (6 bases). V was clipped by 5 bases and J by 0 bases, with 11 bases between them. Germline CDR1 and CDR2: MNHEY and SVGAGI. The CDR3 is 15 amino acids. The CDR3 protein is CASSRGGYSNQPQHF. The CDR3 region has the DNA TGTGCCAGCAGTAGAGGGGGATATAGCAATCAGCCCCAGCATTTT.

This clone was recorded once. V gene TRBV29-1 combines with J gene TRBJ2-7, with D tentatively TRBD1 (6 bases). Looked up from germline, CDR1 is SQVTM and CDR2 is ANQGSEA. The length of the CDR3 is 12 residues. The V end was cut by 5 bases, the J end by 3 bases, with 11 bases between. CDR3 sequence reads: CSVIKGGYEQYF. The CDR3 DNA reads as TGCAGCGTTATAAAAGGGGGCTACGAGCAGTACTTC.

This chain uses TRBV18 with TRBJ1-1; D is possibly TRBD1 (5 bases). The length of the CDR3 is 14 residues. Trimming shortened V by 4 bases and J by 3 bases, and 12 bases separated the two germline ends. Germline V lookup: CDR1 KGHSH, CDR2 LQKENI. CDR3 in amino acids: CASSQAPGDTEAFF. The DNA of the CDR3 is TGTGCCAGCTCACAGGCACCGGGGGACACTGAAGCTTTCTTT.

The rearrangement links TRBV2 to TRBJ1-1, with D unclear. CDR3 size: 13 residues. The V and J ends lost 7 bases and 1 base respectively, with 10 bases between them. Germline CDR1 is SNHLY and CDR2 is FYNNEI. This chain's CDR3 is CASTRRENTEAFF. The DNA of the CDR3 is TGTGCCAGCACCCGCCGGGAGAACACTGAAGCTTTCTTT.

This clone was recorded once. This chain uses TRBV3-1 (or the pseudogene TRBV3-2) with TRBJ2-4; no clear D gene. V shed 1 base and J shed 7 bases, with 5 bases lying between them. Germline V gene sequence: CDR1 LGHDT, CDR2 YNNKEL (reference sequence). The CDR3 is 12 amino acids. Here the CDR3 reads CASSQGHNIQYF. The CDR3 bases are TGTGCCAGCAGCCAAGGTCATAACATTCAGTACTTC.

The rearrangement links TRBV14 to TRBJ2-7; 7 nucleotides match TRBD2. Losses at the gene ends were 6 bases for V and 3 bases for J; bases not matched to a gene: 5. CDR3 length: 13 residues. Germline V gene lookup returns CDR1 SGHDN and CDR2 FVKESK. The CDR3 region has the DNA TGTGCCAGCAGGCCTAGCGGAGTCTACGAGCAGTACTTC. This gives the protein CASRPSGVYEQYF.

CDR3 DNA: TGCAGCGTTGCGGACAGGTTGCCGAACACTGAAGCTTTCTTT. It encodes CSVADRLPNTEAFF. The chain uses TRBV29-1 and TRBJ1-1; 7 bases align to TRBD1. Per germline, CDR1 SQVTM and CDR2 ANQGSEA. The CDR3 is made up of 14 amino acids. V lost 4 bases to trimming and J lost 1 base; unmatched junction nucleotides: 6.

The chain employs TRBV9 and TRBJ2-2; 7 positions match TRBD2. The CDR3 has 15 residues. CDR1 SGDLS and CDR2 YYNGEE come from the germline V gene. V gave up 6 bases and J gave up 4 bases; unmatched junction bases: 9. CDR3 loop: CASNLQAGPTGELFF. The CDR3 DNA is TGTGCCAGCAACCTTCAAGCGGGACCCACCGGGGAGCTGTTTTTT.